The 22 T cell receptor beta chains in this list originate from one sample, sequenced in a study of blood T cell repertoires in COVID-19. Sequencing was performed with immunoSEQ multiplex PCR; in TCRdb, only in-frame clones are kept and a portion is missing. The sample yields about 200,000 clones, roughly nine tenths seen once. The sample comprised PBMCs or T cells enriched from blood (not recorded which). The receptors stem from a woman in her thirties or forties in a cohort exposed to, infected with or recovered from COVID-19 (not recorded which).

This rearrangement joins TRBV7-8 to TRBJ1-6, with a tentative D call TRBD1 (5 bases). CDR3 length: 16 residues. Trimming removed 1 base from V and 10 bases from J, with 17 bases in between. CDR1 is SGHVS and CDR2 is FQNEAQ in the germline V gene. Written as DNA, the CDR3 is TGTGCCAGCAGCTTAGGATATAGGGGCTCGGAGTCACCCCTCCACTTT. Translating it yields CASSLGYRGSESPLHF.

The chain carries TRBV5-5 and TRBJ2-3; tentative D call: TRBD2 (6 bases). This CDR3 region has 15 residues. Germline V CDR1 and CDR2: SGHKS, YYEKEE (reference sequence). The V gene lost 7 bases and the J gene lost 2 bases, with 17 bases spanning the gap. CDR3 nucleotide sequence: TGTGCCAGCCGGAGGGGAGCGGGCTCCACAGATACGCAGTATTTT. Residues: CASRRGAGSTDTQYF.

The chain carries TRBV25-1 and TRBJ1-2; D unclear. V shed 4 bases and J shed 8 bases, with 17 bases lying between them. The CDR3 sequence is 14 residues long. Germline V gives CDR1 MGHDK, CDR2 SYGVNS. DNA of the CDR3: TGTGCCAGCAGTGGGGGAAGGAGGCGGGCGGGCTACACCTTC. It yields the protein CASSGGRRRAGYTF.

The J gene is TRBJ2-7, the V gene TRBV5-1; D ambiguous. The CDR3 totals 14 residues. Trimming cost V 4 bases and J 7 bases, with 18 bases left between them. Germline V gene lookup returns CDR1 SGHRS and CDR2 YFSETQ. The CDR3 nucleotides are TGCGCCAGCAGCCTCCGTGGCCCTTTTCAAGAGCAGTACTTC. It specifies CASSLRGPFQEQYF.

The chain employs TRBV27 and TRBJ1-1; 12 bases fit TRBD1. The germline V gene encodes CDR1 MNHEY and CDR2 SMNVEV (reference sequence). V was pared by 8 bases and J by 6 bases, with 10 bases of the junction left unmatched. CDR3 length: 15 amino acids. The CDR3 here is CASVAEGQGAAEAFF. CDR3 DNA sequence: TGTGCCAGCGTCGCGGAGGGACAGGGGGCGGCTGAAGCTTTCTTT.

CDR3 DNA sequence: TGCGCCAGCAGTGACTCAGGCGTAGCTTTCTTT. It translates to CASSDSGVAFF. The V call is TRBV10-1, the J call TRBJ1-1, with D unclear. Germline V lookup: CDR1 WNHNN, CDR2 SYGVQD (reference sequence). The ends were cut back, 3 bases at V and 10 bases at J, with 9 bases in the middle. There are 11 residues in the CDR3.

The V and J genes are TRBV21-1 and TRBJ1-1; the D call of TRBD1 is as the table states it, not checked on the DNA. TRBV21-1 is labeled a pseudogene. The CDR3 runs to 16 residues. The CDR3 DNA sequence: TGTGCCAGCAGCTCGCACCCGACAGGAAGGCATACTGAAGCTTTCTTT. It is translated as CASSSHPTGRHTEAFF.

The gene calls are TRBV25-1 and TRBJ2-5, with D perhaps TRBD1 (6 bases). Germline CDR1 MGHDK, CDR2 SYGVNS. Trimming stripped 3 bases from V and 6 bases from J, with 11 bases between. The CDR3 has 13 residues. The DNA of the CDR3 is TGTGCCAGCAGTGACCCAGGGGAGCAGACCCAGTACTTC. This encodes CASSDPGEQTQYF.

The rearrangement joins TRBV4-3 to TRBJ2-3, with TRBD2 identical over 8 bases. The germline CDR1 and CDR2 sequences are LGHNA and YSLEER. The V segment lost 4 bases and the J segment 5 bases; nucleotides outside the gene matches: 8. The length of the CDR3 is 15 residues. The CDR3 here is CASSPEAREVDTQYF. CDR3 in DNA: TGCGCCAGCAGCCCAGAGGCGCGGGAGGTAGATACGCAGTATTTT.

This clone showed up just a few times. The chain recombines TRBV30 with TRBJ1-5; D is unresolved. V dropped 2 bases and J dropped 6 bases, with 11 bases sitting between them. Germline CDR1 GTSNPN, CDR2 SVGIG (reference sequence). This CDR3 spans 13 amino acids. CDR3 in DNA: TGTGCCTGGAGTCTTGGGGAGTTTCAGCCCCAGCATTTT. Translation gives CAWSLGEFQPQHF.

The V and J genes are TRBV5-4 and TRBJ2-1; 12 bases map to TRBD2. This CDR3 region has 17 residues. J was trimmed by 2 bases and V by 0 bases; bases with no gene match: 3. Per the germline V gene, CDR1 is SGHNT and CDR2 is YYREEE (reference sequence). The CDR3 is CASSLGLAGAPYNEQFF. For the CDR3, the DNA is TGTGCCAGCAGCTTGGGACTAGCGGGGGCCCCCTACAATGAGCAGTTCTTC.

The V gene is TRBV12-3 or TRBV12-4, the J gene TRBJ1-2; TRBD1 might be the D (6 bases). The CDR3 totals 13 residues. Trimming shortened V by 7 bases and J by 7 bases, and 16 bases separated the two germline ends. The CDR3 here is CASTEDRRLGYTF. Here the CDR3 DNA reads TGTGCCAGCACTGAAGACAGGCGGCTTGGCTACACCTTC.

The V gene is TRBV27, the J gene TRBJ1-2; 9 bases fit TRBD1. Per the germline V gene, CDR1 is MNHEY and CDR2 is SMNVEV (reference sequence). The CDR3 consists of 16 residues. V lost 0 bases and J lost 4; bases outside the gene matches: 6. The CDR3 sequence is CASSLSATGGPYGYTF. The CDR3 nucleotides read TGTGCCAGCAGTTTATCCGCCACAGGGGGCCCCTATGGCTACACCTTC.

In this sample, this clone turned up a few times. V gene TRBV29-1 combines with J gene TRBJ1-1, with D possibly matching TRBD1 (6 bases). Germline loops: CDR1 SQVTM, CDR2 ANQGSEA. Deletions cut 5 bases from V and 3 bases from J, with 13 bases between. CDR3 size: 13 residues. The DNA of the CDR3 is TGCAGCGTTAACAGGGTTGGGGACACTGAAGCTTTCTTT. It codes for CSVNRVGDTEAFF.

The chain links TRBV5-1 to TRBJ1-1, with 7 bases matching TRBD1. CDR3 length: 16 residues. Losses at the gene ends were 4 bases for V and 0 bases for J; bases not matched to a gene: 9. Germline V gives CDR1 SGHRS, CDR2 YFSETQ. The CDR3 loop reads CASSLHSQGLNTEAFF. CDR3 DNA: TGCGCCAGCAGCCTCCATTCACAGGGGCTGAACACTGAAGCTTTCTTT.

This clone has only a few counts. The V and J genes are TRBV11-2 and TRBJ2-3, with D possibly TRBD2 on 5 matching bases. V gave up 5 bases and J gave up 5 bases, with 11 bases separating them. Per germline, CDR1 SGHAT and CDR2 FQNNGV. The CDR3 totals 13 residues. CDR3 amino acids: CASSIPAGDTQYF. The CDR3 region has the DNA TGTGCCAGCAGCATCCCGGCGGGAGATACGCAGTATTTT.

The table lists this clone with a count of one. This chain connects TRBV2 to TRBJ1-1; D gene unclear. Germline CDR1 and CDR2: SNHLY and FYNNEI. Trimming stripped 8 bases from V and 3 bases from J, with 10 bases between. This CDR3 is 12 amino acids long. CDR3 bases: TGTGCCAGCTCGAGGGCCGACACTGAAGCTTTCTTT. The encoded protein is CASSRADTEAFF.

This clone was recorded once. This chain links TRBV7-9 with TRBJ1-1, with 7 bases matching TRBD1. The CDR3 spans 14 residues. The germline CDR1 and CDR2 sequences are SEHNR and FQNEAQ (reference sequence). Trimming at V came to 7 bases and at J to 3 bases, leaving 8 bases not matched to a gene. The CDR3 nucleotides are TGTGCCAGCACGACATACAGGGGTGACACTGAAGCTTTCTTT. This codes for CASTTYRGDTEAFF.

J is TRBJ1-2 and V is TRBV6-5; 10 bases fit TRBD1. The J segment lost 8 bases and the V segment lost 2 bases, leaving 5 bases of the junction unmatched. This CDR3 has 14 amino acids. Germline loops: CDR1 MNHEY, CDR2 SVGAGI. CDR3 sequence reads: CASSYRQGARGYTF. CDR3 sequence (DNA): TGTGCCAGCAGTTACCGACAGGGGGCTAGAGGCTACACCTTC.

The chain combines TRBV5-8 with TRBJ2-1; 7 bases match TRBD2. With 4 bases clipped from V and 8 bases from J, the junction kept 9 bases outside the gene matches. The germline V gene encodes CDR1 SGHTS and CDR2 YDEGEE. This CDR3 has 14 amino acids. The DNA for the CDR3 is TGTGCCAGCAGCAGGGAGGGACTACGCTATGAGCAGTTCTTC. Its protein product is CASSREGLRYEQFF. Combining the CDR3 with reference TRBV5-8 and TRBJ2-1 gives the whole variable domain EAGVTQSPTHLIKTRGQQATLRCSPISGHTSVYWYQQALGLGLQFLLWYDEGEERNRGNFPPRFSGRQFPNYSSELNVNALELEDSALYLCASSREGLRYEQFFGPGTRLTVL.

The chain links TRBV2 to TRBJ2-2; no reliable D call. V was shortened by 4 bases and J by 1 base, with 7 bases between the two germline ends. CDR1 and CDR2 from the germline V gene are SNHLY and FYNNEI. The CDR3 sequence is 14 residues long. The CDR3 is CASSGQRNTGELFF. Written as DNA, the CDR3 is TGTGCCAGCAGTGGGCAGCGGAACACCGGGGAGCTGTTTTTT.

This chain uses TRBV4-1 with TRBJ1-5; D gene unclear. The germline CDR1 and CDR2 sequences are MGHRA and YSYEKL. The CDR3 is made up of 15 amino acids. Trimming pared 0 bases from V and 0 bases from J, leaving 6 bases between. This CDR3 is CASSQDRNSNQPQHF. In nucleotides, the CDR3 is TGCGCCAGCAGCCAAGATAGAAATAGCAATCAGCCCCAGCATTTT.